This passage covers 24 T cell receptor beta chains from one sample sequenced in a study of T cell repertoires in cytomegalovirus infection. In TCRdb, the reads were re-called with MiXCR into one record per CDR3 protein. The repertoire holds roughly 500,000 distinct CDR3 sequences, approximately 42% seen once, with around two fifths in the top ten. For these TCRs, the target antigens are not known. Sequenced material: cultured PBMCs, taken from culture after CMV antigen stimulation. The receptors shown here come from a human donor in good health (CMV status not recorded). Some clones in this sample may be carry-over from other donors' samples.

A few counts support this clonotype. The gene calls are TRBV7-2 and TRBJ2-7; 7 nucleotides align to TRBD1. The V and J ends lost 5 bases and 3 bases, in that order; junction bases with no gene match: 10. The CDR3 loop spans 15 amino acids. Per germline, CDR1 SGHTA and CDR2 FQGNSA. CDR3 amino acids: CASSRTRQGVYEQYF. CDR3 nucleotides: TGTGCCAGCAGCCGTACCCGACAGGGAGTCTACGAGCAGTACTTC.

The V and J genes are TRBV7-8 and TRBJ2-1; D ambiguous. V lost 1 base and J lost 4, with 8 bases in between. CDR1 and CDR2 (germline): SGHVS, FQNEAQ. This CDR3 spans 14 amino acids. CDR3: CASSLEARYNEQFF. In DNA form, the CDR3 reads TGTGCCAGCAGCTTAGAAGCCAGGTACAATGAGCAGTTCTTC.

Many counts were recorded for this clonotype. The chain recombines TRBV7-2 with TRBJ2-1, with a tentative D call TRBD1 (5 bases). This CDR3 has 15 amino acids. With 1 base removed from V and 2 bases from J, the gap between germline ends came to 9 bases. Germline loops: CDR1 SGHTA, CDR2 FQGNSA. For the CDR3, the DNA is TGTGCCAGCAGCTTAGACACGACAGCCTACAATGAGCAGTTCTTC. This encodes CASSLDTTAYNEQFF.

DNA of the CDR3: TGTGCCAGCAGCTTATTGTATGGGGGAGGCACTGAAGCTTTCTTT. Protein: CASSLLYGGGTEAFF. The chain has TRBV7-9 and TRBJ1-1; TRBD1 is a possible D gene (5 bases). This CDR3 is built from 15 residues. V was pared by 2 bases and J by 4 bases, with 14 bases between. Germline CDR1 reads SEHNR; CDR2 reads FQNEAQ (reference sequence).

The V call is TRBV27, the J call TRBJ1-2; TRBD1 aligns across 7 bases. Trimming removed 8 bases from V and 5 bases from J; junction bases left unmatched: 14. CDR3 length: 15 residues. CDR1 and CDR2 (germline): MNHEY, SMNVEV (reference sequence). DNA for the CDR3: TGTGCCAGCGGACCCCAACGACAGGGCGGTTATGGCTACACCTTC. Its translation is CASGPQRQGGYGYTF.

The chain employs TRBV11-2 and TRBJ1-6; 7 positions match TRBD1. Germline V gene lookup returns CDR1 SGHAT and CDR2 FQNNGV. The V segment lost 0 bases and the J segment 9 bases; nucleotides outside the gene matches: 20. CDR3 length: 20 residues. As DNA, the CDR3 is TGTGCCAGCAGCTTAGATTATGTCAGGGACAGAGAATCAGAAGGTTCACCCCTCCACTTT. Encoded protein: CASSLDYVRDRESEGSPLHF.

The rearrangement uses TRBV7-9 and TRBJ1-1; no firm D call. Germline V CDR1 and CDR2: SEHNR, FQNEAQ (reference sequence). The length of the CDR3 is 13 residues. The V and J ends lost 5 bases and 5 bases respectively, with 12 bases between them. CDR3 sequence reads: CASSALQRTEAFF. The CDR3 coding sequence is TGTGCCAGCAGCGCTTTACAACGGACTGAAGCTTTCTTT. The complete variable domain, with remaining parts taken from reference TRBV7-9 and TRBJ1-1, reads DTGVSQNPRHKITKRGQNVTFRCDPISEHNRLYWYRQTLGQGPEFLTYFQNEAQLEKSRLLSDRFSAERPKGSFSTLEIQRTEQGDSAMYLCASSALQRTEAFFGQGTRLTVV.

This clonotype showed up just a few times. The chain combines TRBV6-1 with TRBJ2-7; 9 nucleotides match TRBD2. CDR1 is MNHNS and CDR2 is SASEGT in the germline V gene. The CDR3 extends over 16 amino acids. V shed 2 bases, J shed 3 bases, and the junction held 8 bases outside the gene matches. DNA for the CDR3: TGTGCCAGCAGTGAAAAGATAGCGGGAGTACTCTACGAGCAGTACTTC. Its translation is CASSEKIAGVLYEQYF.

This rearrangement joins TRBV7-2 to TRBJ1-4; maybe TRBD1 (6 bases). The germline CDR1 and CDR2 sequences are SGHTA and FQGNSA. The CDR3 is made up of 14 amino acids. V lost 8 bases, J lost 14 bases, and 24 bases lay in between. This CDR3 is CASSIPGQPTGLFF. DNA for the CDR3: TGTGCCAGCTCGATCCCGGGACAACCAACAGGGCTGTTTTTT. The variable domain in full, completed from reference TRBV7-2 and TRBJ1-4, reads GAGVSQSPSNKVTEKGKDVELRCDPISGHTALYWYRQSLGQGLEFLIYFQGNSAPDKSGLPSDRFSAERTGGSVSTLTIQRTQQEDSAVYLCASSIPGQPTGLFFGSGTQLSVL.

The V call is TRBV11-2, the J call TRBJ2-7, with D uncertain. Trimming pared 3 bases from V and 1 base from J, leaving 22 bases between. The CDR3 has 18 residues. The V gene's germline CDR1 is SGHAT and CDR2 FQNNGV. CDR3: CASSFRPTQREASYEQYF. Here the CDR3 DNA reads TGTGCCAGCAGCTTCAGGCCCACCCAGCGAGAAGCTTCCTACGAGCAGTACTTC.

V gene TRBV6-2 or TRBV6-3 combines with J gene TRBJ2-7; TRBD2 agrees at 9 bases. J lost 3 bases, V lost 8 bases, and 11 bases had no gene match. From germline, CDR1 is MNHEY and CDR2 SVGEGT. CDR3 length equals 15 residues. CDR3 in amino acids: CASLFNLAGSYEQYF. In DNA, the CDR3 is TGTGCCAGCCTATTCAATCTAGCGGGAAGCTACGAGCAGTACTTC.

The chain carries TRBV28 and TRBJ2-7, with TRBD1 as a possible D gene (6 bases). The CDR3 runs to 15 residues. V was cut by 3 bases and J by 4 bases, with 16 bases left in between. Germline V gives CDR1 MDHEN, CDR2 SYDVKM. The CDR3 DNA is TGTGCCAGCAGTTTTCGGTTCAGGGGCGGGTACGAGCAGTACTTC. It specifies CASSFRFRGGYEQYF. The whole variable domain, remainder taken from reference TRBV28 and TRBJ2-7, is DVKVTQSSRYLVKRTGEKVFLECVQDMDHENMFWYRQDPGLGLRLIYFSYDVKMKEKGDIPEGYSVSREKKERFSLILESASTNQTSMYLCASSFRFRGGYEQYFGPGTRLTVT.

This clonotype came up a few times. CDR3 in DNA: TGTGCCAGCACCGAAGTAGGCTACGAGCAGTACTTC. Translated: CASTEVGYEQYF. The J gene is TRBJ2-7, the V gene TRBV7-2, with unresolved D. From germline, CDR1 is SGHTA and CDR2 FQGNSA. The CDR3 loop spans 12 amino acids. Trimming cost V 7 bases and J 3 bases, with 10 bases left between them.

A few counts support this clonotype. The rearrangement uses TRBV12-3 or TRBV12-4 and TRBJ1-4; perhaps TRBD1 as D (5 bases). V was cut by 7 bases and J by 0 bases, with 9 bases left in between. The CDR3 runs 14 residues. The CDR3 DNA is TGTGCCAGCAAGTTGACAGCAACTAATGAAAAACTGTTTTTT. Translated: CASKLTATNEKLFF.

This chain uses TRBV7-2 with TRBJ2-4, with a weak D call TRBD2 (6 bases). Trimming took off 1 base at V and 4 bases at J, with 17 bases between the two ends. The germline V gene encodes CDR1 SGHTA and CDR2 FQGNSA. CDR3 length equals 17 residues. CDR3 nucleotides: TGTGCCAGCAGCTTAGGACTGAGACTAGGGTGGAAAAACATTCAGTACTTC. It is translated as CASSLGLRLGWKNIQYF.

The chain carries TRBV19 and TRBJ2-3; no definite D call. Germline assignment: CDR1 LNHDA and CDR2 SQIVND (reference sequence). CDR3 size: 12 residues. The V and J ends lost 4 bases and 9 bases respectively, with 11 bases between them. CDR3: CASSSDTPTQYF. CDR3 DNA: TGTGCCAGTAGTAGCGACACTCCCACGCAGTATTTT. The full variable domain, with the rest looked up from reference TRBV19 and TRBJ2-3, is DGGITQSPKYLFRKEGQNVTLSCEQNLNHDAMYWYRQDPGQGLRLIYYSQIVNDFQKGDIAEGYSVSREKKESFPLTVTSAQKNPTAFYLCASSSDTPTQYFGPGTRLTVL.

The V and J genes are TRBV5-1 and TRBJ1-2, with D perhaps TRBD1 (5 bases). This CDR3 is built from 14 residues. V was trimmed by 0 bases and J by 12 bases, leaving 18 bases between them. CDR1 and CDR2 (germline): SGHRS, YFSETQ. The DNA for the CDR3 is TGCGCCAGCAGCTTGGTATTTTCCGACAGTCTACACACCTTC. Translating it yields CASSLVFSDSLHTF.

The chain couples TRBV6-1 to TRBJ2-1; tentatively, D is TRBD1 or TRBD2 (6 bases each). The CDR3 is made up of 15 amino acids. The germline gives CDR1 MNHNS, CDR2 SASEGT. The ends were cut back, 1 base at V and 10 bases at J, with 17 bases in the middle. The CDR3 sequence is CASSEGGAWKGEQFF. CDR3 sequence (DNA): TGTGCCAGCAGTGAAGGGGGGGCATGGAAGGGCGAGCAGTTCTTC.

The rearrangement uses TRBV19 and TRBJ2-3; D assignment may be TRBD1 or TRBD2 (5 bases each). Germline CDR1 reads LNHDA; CDR2 reads SQIVND (reference sequence). V shed 1 base and J shed 5 bases, with 7 bases lying between them. The CDR3 loop spans 13 amino acids. In nucleotides, the CDR3 is TGTGCCAGTAGTATAGCTGGGGGAGATACGCAGTATTTT. Translating it yields CASSIAGGDTQYF.

The chain has TRBV20-1 and TRBJ1-3; tentative D call: TRBD1 (6 bases). Germline V gene lookup returns CDR1 DFQATT and CDR2 SNEGSKA (reference sequence). Trimming took off 3 bases at V and 1 base at J, with 22 bases between the two ends. This CDR3 spans 18 amino acids. CDR3 protein: CSASGGGLKVESGNTIYF. In DNA, the CDR3 is TGCAGTGCTAGTGGCGGGGGCTTGAAGGTTGAGTCTGGAAACACCATATATTTT.

This chain joins TRBV4-1 and TRBJ2-1, with D possibly being TRBD2 (6 bases). The CDR3 is 13 amino acids. Per the germline V gene, CDR1 is MGHRA and CDR2 is YSYEKL. Between the trimmed V and J ends, which lost 7 bases and 5 bases, there was a span of 12 bases. CDR3 sequence (DNA): TGCGCCAGCACTGGGGACTTAGACAATGAGCAGTTCTTC. Translated, it gives CASTGDLDNEQFF.

J is TRBJ2-7 and V is TRBV12-3 or TRBV12-4, with a tentative D call TRBD1 (5 bases). The V and J ends lost 4 bases and 5 bases respectively, with 12 bases between them. CDR3 length: 13 residues. As DNA, the CDR3 is TGTGCCAGCAGTTCCCAACTCAGGGACGAGCAGTACTTC. Translated: CASSSQLRDEQYF.

The chain links TRBV23-1 to TRBJ1-2; no clear D. TRBV23-1 is flagged as an ORF with uncertain function. The CDR3 totals 14 residues. V was clipped by 2 bases and J by 3 bases, with 10 bases between them. The CDR3 DNA reads as TGCGCCAGCAGTCAAAGACCGTTCTACTATGGCTACACCTTC. Its protein is CASSQRPFYYGYTF.

The chain has TRBV27 and TRBJ2-7, with TRBD2 matching 7 bases. There are 13 residues in the CDR3. Germline CDR1 is MNHEY and CDR2 is SMNVEV (reference sequence). Trimming at V came to 9 bases and at J to 2 bases, leaving 7 bases not matched to a gene. CDR3 loop: CASASGTTYEQYF. CDR3 nucleotides: TGTGCCAGTGCAAGCGGGACGACCTACGAGCAGTACTTC.